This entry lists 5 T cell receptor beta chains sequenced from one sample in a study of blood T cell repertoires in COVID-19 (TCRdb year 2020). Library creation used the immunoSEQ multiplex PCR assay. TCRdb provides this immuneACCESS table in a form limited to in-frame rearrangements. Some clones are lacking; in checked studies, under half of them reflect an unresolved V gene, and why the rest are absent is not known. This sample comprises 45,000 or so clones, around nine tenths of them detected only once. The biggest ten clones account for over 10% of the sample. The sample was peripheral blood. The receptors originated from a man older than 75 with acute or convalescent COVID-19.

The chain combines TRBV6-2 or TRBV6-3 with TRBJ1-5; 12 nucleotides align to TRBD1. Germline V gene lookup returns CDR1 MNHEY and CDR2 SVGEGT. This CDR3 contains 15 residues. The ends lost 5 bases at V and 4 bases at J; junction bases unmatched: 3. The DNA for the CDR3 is TGTGCCAGCAGTGGGACAGGGGGCATAAATCAGCCCCAGCATTTT. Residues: CASSGTGGINQPQHF.

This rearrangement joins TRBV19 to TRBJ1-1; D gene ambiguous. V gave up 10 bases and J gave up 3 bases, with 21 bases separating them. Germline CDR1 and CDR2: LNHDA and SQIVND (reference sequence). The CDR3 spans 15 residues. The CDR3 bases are TGTGCCACCTCCGGAGGCACAAGGGTCGACACTGAAGCTTTCTTT. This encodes CATSGGTRVDTEAFF. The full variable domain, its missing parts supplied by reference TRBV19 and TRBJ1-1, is DGGITQSPKYLFRKEGQNVTLSCEQNLNHDAMYWYRQDPGQGLRLIYYSQIVNDFQKGDIAEGYSVSREKKESFPLTVTSAQKNPTAFYLCATSGGTRVDTEAFFGQGTRLTVV.

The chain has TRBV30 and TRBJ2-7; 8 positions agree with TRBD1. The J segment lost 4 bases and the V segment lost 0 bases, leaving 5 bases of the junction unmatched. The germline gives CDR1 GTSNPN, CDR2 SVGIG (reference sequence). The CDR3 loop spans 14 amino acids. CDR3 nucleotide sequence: TGTGCCTGGAGTGTGGGGGACAGGAGATACGAGCAGTACTTC. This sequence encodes CAWSVGDRRYEQYF.

CDR3 in DNA: TGCGCCAGCAGCTTGTATCCCATGAGCCCCGCCCTAGGACAGGGGTCTAACTATGGCTACACCTTC. Protein product: CASSLYPMSPALGQGSNYGYTF. The chain links TRBV5-1 to TRBJ1-2; 9 bases line up with TRBD1. In germline, CDR1 is SGHRS, CDR2 YFSETQ. With 1 base clipped from V and 0 bases from J, the junction kept 22 bases outside the gene matches. The CDR3 consists of 22 residues.

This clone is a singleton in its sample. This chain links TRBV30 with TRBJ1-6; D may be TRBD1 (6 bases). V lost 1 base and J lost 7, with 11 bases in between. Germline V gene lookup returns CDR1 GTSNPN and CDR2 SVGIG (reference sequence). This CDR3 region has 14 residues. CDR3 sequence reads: CAWSAGTSNSPLHF. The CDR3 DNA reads TGTGCCTGGAGTGCCGGGACATCAAATTCACCCCTCCACTTT.